One TCR beta chain is described in this entry. Its recognized antigen is unknown. No much larger clonotype is one base removed from it; base qualities were not supplied. These data come from a study of beta chain features in type 1 diabetes (dated by TCRdb to 2017 to 2018). A note on the overall study: No differences in mean age, gender distribution, total cell number or subset yield were found between patients and healthy donors. A total of about 99,000,000 sorted cells were examined across all samples, and RNA yield correlated strongly with the number of cells per subset. In the study, TCRB repertoires of sorted circulating CD4+ T cell subsets from recently diagnosed type 1 diabetes patients were compared with those of matched healthy donors. Naive and central memory subsets were obtained from all 30 or so donors, but regulatory and stem cell-like memory subsets were isolated from only 8 patients and 8 healthy donors.

Each donor gave one peripheral blood draw, roughly 120 mL on average, collected into heparinised tubes. A BD FACSAria II was used to sort naive, central memory, regulatory and stem cell-like memory CD4+ T cells with a panel that included CD45RO, CCR7, CD25, CD127, CD95 and CD27. All sorted populations exceeded 95% purity. PBMCs were isolated right away by Lymphoprep density gradient centrifugation and were stained directly, without culture. To minimize batch effects, samples were stained and sorted in pairs, one healthy donor with one patient per experiment. The CDR3 numbers 14 residues from cysteine through phenylalanine. The retained sequence is limited to the CDR3, 42 bases, with the frame set at the first base. V lost 2 bases and J lost 8 bases, and the count of bases not matched to a germline gene is 6. From the germline V gene, CDR1 is SGHRS and CDR2 is YFSETQ. The study at large found these results: The naive, central memory and regulatory TCRB repertoires appeared to resemble one another more closely among patients than among healthy donors. Fewer insertions and more nucleotide deletions at VDJ recombination sites were observed in patients with type 1 diabetes, implying thymic rearrangement abnormalities. Type 1 diabetes patients showed a moderate but significant shortening of TCRB CDR3 length in all four CD4+ subsets. Because the HLA sub-analyses included only small numbers of individuals, any influence of HLA type on TCRB rearrangement was left unresolved. Shorter templates might have been favored by PCR, but patient and control samples were amplified and corrected together, so both groups would have been affected equally by any skew. Because cDNA rather than genomic DNA was sequenced, highly expressing activated cells could have been over-represented, although no difference in activation and CD3 levels was found between groups.

The entire amount of isolated RNA was reverse transcribed using the High Capacity cDNA Reverse Transcription Kit, so the sequenced TCRB transcripts were expressed ones. Deep immunoSEQ sequencing was performed on naive, central memory and regulatory T cell samples, with an average of about 3.57 million total reads per sample. Sorted cells were lysed in RLT buffer, and RNA was extracted using DNase-treated RNeasy Micro or Mini kits according to cell number. Each cell subset was processed on its own to prevent cross-contamination, while patient and healthy donor samples were processed together. The immunoSEQ multiplex PCR was used to amplify TCRB sequences from cDNA, generating 87-bp fragments that spanned the CDR3 region. Sequencing of the amplicons was performed on the Illumina HiSeq platform. In the source study's methods: Synthetic template baselines were used to correct PCR bias computationally, reads within Hamming distance 2 were collapsed together, and singletons that could not be merged were discarded. Reads were aligned to IMGT to assign V, D and J genes, CDR3 length, and insertions or deletions at six rearrangement sites. Clonotype counts were normalized to sorted cell number within each subset before computing true diversity and Gini coefficients with the tcR R package. Repertoire sharing was quantified using the overlap coefficient calculated on TCRB nucleotide sequences. Held by TCRdb, this immuneACCESS table contains in-frame sequences only and omits some clones. Under half of the omission traces to an unresolved V gene where checked; the cause of the rest is unknown. V, J and clone size reflect that table, while D and trimming were determined from the DNA. The table for this sample lists approximately 170,000 clones; roughly 8% of them were counted only once. Clones ranked in the top ten supply 0.94% of the sample.

This clonotype originated in a woman aged 40-49 years with type 1 diabetes. The sample was central memory CD4+ T cells from blood. The chain employs TRBV5-1 and TRBJ1-4; 7 of the junction bases match TRBD1. The bases are TGCGCCAGCAGCTTAACAGGGGAAGAAGAAAAACTGTTTTTT. Its product reads: CASSLTGEEEKLFF.